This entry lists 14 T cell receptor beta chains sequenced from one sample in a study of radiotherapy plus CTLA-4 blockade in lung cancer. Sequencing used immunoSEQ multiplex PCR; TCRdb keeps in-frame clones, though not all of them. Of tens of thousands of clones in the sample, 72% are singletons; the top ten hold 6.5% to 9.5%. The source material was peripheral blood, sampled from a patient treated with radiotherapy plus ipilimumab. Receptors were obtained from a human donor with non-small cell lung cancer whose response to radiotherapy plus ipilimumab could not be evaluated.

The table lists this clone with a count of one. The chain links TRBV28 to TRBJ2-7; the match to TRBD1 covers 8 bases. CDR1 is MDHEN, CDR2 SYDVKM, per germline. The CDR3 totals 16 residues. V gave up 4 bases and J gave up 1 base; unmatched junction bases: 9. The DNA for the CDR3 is TGTGCCAGCAGTTCCCCGGGACAGGATCCTTCCTACGAGCAGTACTTC. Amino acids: CASSSPGQDPSYEQYF.

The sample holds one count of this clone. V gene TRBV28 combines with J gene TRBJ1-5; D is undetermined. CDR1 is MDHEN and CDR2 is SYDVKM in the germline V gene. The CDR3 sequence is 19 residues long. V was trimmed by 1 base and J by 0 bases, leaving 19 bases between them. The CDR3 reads CASSLLALDGLYSNQPQHF. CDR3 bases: TGTGCCAGCAGTTTATTGGCCTTAGACGGGTTATATAGCAATCAGCCCCAGCATTTT.

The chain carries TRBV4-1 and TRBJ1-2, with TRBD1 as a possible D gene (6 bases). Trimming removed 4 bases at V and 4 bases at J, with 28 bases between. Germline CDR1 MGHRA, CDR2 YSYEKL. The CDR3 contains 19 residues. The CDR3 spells CASSPTQSGGRIGGYGYTF. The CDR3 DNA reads TGCGCCAGCAGCCCCACTCAATCGGGGGGGCGCATAGGGGGCTATGGCTACACCTTC.

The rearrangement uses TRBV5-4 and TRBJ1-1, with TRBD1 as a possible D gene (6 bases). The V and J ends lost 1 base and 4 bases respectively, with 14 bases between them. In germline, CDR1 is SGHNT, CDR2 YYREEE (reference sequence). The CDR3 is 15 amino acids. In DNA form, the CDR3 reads TGTGCCAGCAGCTTGAAGGGGGGGGTGGGCACTGAAGCTTTCTTT. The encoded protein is CASSLKGGVGTEAFF.

The CDR3 nucleotides are TGTGCCAGCAGTTCCCCGGGACAGGGACGGTCACCCCTCCACTTT. This sequence encodes CASSSPGQGRSPLHF. The rearrangement uses TRBV6-5 and TRBJ1-6, with 9 nucleotides matching TRBD1. Germline-derived CDR1 and CDR2 are MNHEY and SVGAGI. Germline trimming cut 4 bases from V and 10 bases from J; bases unmatched to any gene: 8. The CDR3 consists of 15 residues.

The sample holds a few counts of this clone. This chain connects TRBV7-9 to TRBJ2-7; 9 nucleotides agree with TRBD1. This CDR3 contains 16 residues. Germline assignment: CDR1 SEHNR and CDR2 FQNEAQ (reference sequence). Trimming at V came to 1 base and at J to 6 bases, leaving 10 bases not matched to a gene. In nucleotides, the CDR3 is TGTGCCAGCAGCTTAGTTCGGGGACAGGGTTTTGGCGAGCAGTACTTC. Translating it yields CASSLVRGQGFGEQYF.

CDR3 sequence (DNA): TGTGCCAGCAGCCAAGCGGATCCCTTCAGACAGGGGGCCTCCTACGAGCAGTACTTC. Amino acids: CASSQADPFRQGASYEQYF. The chain has TRBV4-2 and TRBJ2-7, with 10 nucleotides matching TRBD1. Germline CDR1 is LGHNA and CDR2 is YNFKEQ. The length of the CDR3 is 19 residues. V was clipped by 1 base and J by 0 bases; unmatched bases: 12.

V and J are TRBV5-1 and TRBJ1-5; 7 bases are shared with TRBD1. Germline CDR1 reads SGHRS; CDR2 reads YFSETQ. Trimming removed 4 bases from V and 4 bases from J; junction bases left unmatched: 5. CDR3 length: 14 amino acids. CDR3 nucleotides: TGCGCCAGCAGCCGGGACAGCCTAAATCAGCCCCAGCATTTT. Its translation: CASSRDSLNQPQHF.

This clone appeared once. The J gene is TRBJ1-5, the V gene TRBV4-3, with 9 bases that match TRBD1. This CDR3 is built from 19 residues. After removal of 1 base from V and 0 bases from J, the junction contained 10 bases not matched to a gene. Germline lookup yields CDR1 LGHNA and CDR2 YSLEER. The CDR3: CASSQGRDREEGSNQPQHF. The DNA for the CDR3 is TGCGCCAGCAGCCAAGGCCGGGACAGGGAGGAGGGTAGCAATCAGCCCCAGCATTTT.

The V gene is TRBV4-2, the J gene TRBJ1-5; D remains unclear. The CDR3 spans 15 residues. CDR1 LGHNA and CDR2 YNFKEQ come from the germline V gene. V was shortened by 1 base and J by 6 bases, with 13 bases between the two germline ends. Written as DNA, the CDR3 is TGTGCCAGCAGCCAAGTCTCGGGGATAGCTCAGCCCCAGCATTTT. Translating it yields CASSQVSGIAQPQHF.

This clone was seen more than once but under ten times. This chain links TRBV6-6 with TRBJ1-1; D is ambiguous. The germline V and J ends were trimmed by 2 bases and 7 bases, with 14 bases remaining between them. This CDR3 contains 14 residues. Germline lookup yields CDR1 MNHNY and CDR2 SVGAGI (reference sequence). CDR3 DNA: TGTGCCAGCAGTTACGGTGGAGGACGGAATGAAGCTTTCTTT. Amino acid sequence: CASSYGGGRNEAFF.

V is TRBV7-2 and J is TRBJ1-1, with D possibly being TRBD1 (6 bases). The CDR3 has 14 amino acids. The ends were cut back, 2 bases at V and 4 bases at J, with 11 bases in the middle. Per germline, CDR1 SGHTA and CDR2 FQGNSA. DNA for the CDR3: TGTGCCAGCAGCTTATGGGGGCAGGGCACTGAAGCTTTCTTT. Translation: CASSLWGQGTEAFF.

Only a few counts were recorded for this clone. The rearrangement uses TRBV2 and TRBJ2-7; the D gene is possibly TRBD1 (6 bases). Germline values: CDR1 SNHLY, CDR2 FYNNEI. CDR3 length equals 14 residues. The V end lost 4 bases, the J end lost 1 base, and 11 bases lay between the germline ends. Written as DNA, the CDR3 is TGTGCCAGCAGTGGGACAGACCCATCCTACGAGCAGTACTTC. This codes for CASSGTDPSYEQYF.

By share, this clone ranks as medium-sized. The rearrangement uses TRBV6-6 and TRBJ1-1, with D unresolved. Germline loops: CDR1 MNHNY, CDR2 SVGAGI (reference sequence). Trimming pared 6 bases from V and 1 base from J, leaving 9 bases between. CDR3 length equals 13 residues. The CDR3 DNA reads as TGTGCCAGCAGCCGTCTCTGGAACACTGAAGCTTTCTTT. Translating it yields CASSRLWNTEAFF.